The present TCR beta chain was sequenced within a study of identical twins (dated by TCRdb to the mid-2010s). Broadly, across the study: To test whether fetal clonotypes persist, this study deep-sequenced TCR alpha and beta repertoires from monozygotic twins, from unrelated adults of various ages, and from cord blood. Replicate twin experiments were performed at different times using different library preparation protocols to rule out contamination. Results and caveats for the whole study, not just this receptor: Invariant T cells such as MAIT and iNKT could partly confound zero-insertion analyses, although diverse VJ usage argued against such confounding for most clonotypes. In beta out-of-frame sequences, excess twin sharing was weaker, because having fewer shared sequences lowered the signal-to-noise ratio. Compared with coincidental sharing between unrelated individuals, an excess of low generation-probability sequences was observed among out-of-frame TCR alpha sequences shared between twins. Recombination models systematically underestimated out-of-frame TCR alpha sharing in monozygotic twins but agreed with sharing between unrelated individuals. Abundant cord blood beta clonotypes carried fewer insertions; young adult naive repertoires showed a weaker similar trend, while memory repertoires showed none. Because the same donors could not be followed over many years, the conclusions relied on cross-sectional statistical analysis.

V lost 4 bases and J lost 7 bases; the stretch between them is 13 bases long. From the germline V gene, CDR1 is SGHVS and CDR2 is FNYEAQ. The CDR3 runs 14 amino acids, cysteine and phenylalanine included. The DNA shown is the 42-base CDR3, in frame from base 1. The library came from 5' RACE. These reads were obtained on an Illumina HiSeq 2000. Template switching introduced a universal primer binding site; the final cDNA contained a unique molecular identifier, enabling accurate counting of TCR cDNA molecules. First-strand cDNA for TCR alpha and beta chains was synthesized from specific primers in the conserved constant-segment region. Each cDNA library was double barcoded, with a SMART-Mk sample barcode plus Illumina barcodes, to control for contamination. TruSeq adapter sequences along with Illumina sample barcodes were introduced in two successive PCR steps. TCR alpha and beta cDNA libraries were sequenced on the Illumina HiSeq platform with custom primers. On the study's bioinformatics: MiGEC processed the raw reads to extract unique molecular identifiers, while MiXCR was used to determine the CDR3 positions. For each individual, recombination models were inferred using an EM algorithm with the repgenHMM and IGoR tools. Shared clonotype analysis was performed with the tcR package in R, normalizing sharing by the product of cloneset sizes. To study raw recombination free of thymic and clonal selection effects, out-of-frame nonproductive sequences were analyzed. TCRdb passed the public sequencing reads through fastp at Q25 and MiXCR, retaining productive beta sequences. Every entry covers one CDR3 protein and lists the most common genes and DNA from its rows. What appears here as the V and J calls and clone size reflects TCRdb's work, not the paper's. Recorded for this sample are 1,800,000 or so distinct CDR3 sequences; about 31% of them occurred a single time. The top ten clones comprise around 0.3% of the sample.

A remark on this clonotype: The antigen it binds to is not known. Qualities for individual bases were not recorded, and no much larger clone is one base off.

All donors were healthy Caucasians. The sample taken for sequencing was cord blood. The chain is encoded by TRBV7-6 joined to TRBJ1-4; no D gene can be assigned with confidence. The clonotype was recovered from a newborn girl in good health. The CDR3: CASSSRRGIEKLFF. The sequenced DNA is TGTGCCAGCAGCTCCAGGCGGGGAATTGAAAAACTGTTTTTT.